Below, one T cell receptor beta chain is given with its context. The table came from immunoSEQ multiplex PCR; TCRdb's copy has only in-frame clones and leaves some out. The sample records almost 4,500 clones, around 90% being singletons. The sample is drawn from a study of chemoradiotherapy in HPV16-positive cancers. This CDR3 is built from 15 residues. Germline CDR1 MNHEY, CDR2 SMNVEV (reference sequence). The ends were cut back, 5 bases at V and 0 bases at J, with 11 bases in the middle. The biological material was taken from a patient who underwent chemoradiotherapy. This clonotype was obtained from a human donor with HPV-associated anogenital cancer. This chain links TRBV27 with TRBJ1-5; a weak D match, TRBD1 (5 bases). DNA for the CDR3: TGTGCCAGCAGTCCCGGGGGGGGTAGCAATCAGCCCCAGCATTTT. This translates into CASSPGGGSNQPQHF.